What follows describes a single TCR beta chain. As yet, its antigen is unknown. The data belong to a study of post-analysis software for immune sequencing data. On the study more broadly: Clinical courses comprised relapsing-remitting, secondary progressive and progressive-relapsing multiple sclerosis. Study findings and constraints: Patients carried several TRBV segments more frequently than controls did, and TRBV5-6, TRBV5-1 and TRBV20-1 were among them.

Prepared libraries of TCR beta cDNA carried unique molecular identifiers. TCRdb used MiXCR to reprocess the PCR reads, holding one entry per CDR3 protein. The sample holds 700,000 to 800,000 distinct CDR3 sequences, 25% to 30% seen once. Trimming took 2 bases from V and 3 from J, leaving 8 bases between them. The CDR3 consists of 13 residues. The V gene's germline CDR1 is SGHRS and CDR2 YFSETQ. The chain couples TRBV5-1 to TRBJ1-1, with D hard to call. Sequencing used blood. This TCR derives from a girl aged 5-17 years with multiple sclerosis. Written as DNA, the CDR3 is TGCGCCAGCAGCTTAAGCGGGGACACTGAAGCTTTCTTT. It translates to CASSLSGDTEAFF.